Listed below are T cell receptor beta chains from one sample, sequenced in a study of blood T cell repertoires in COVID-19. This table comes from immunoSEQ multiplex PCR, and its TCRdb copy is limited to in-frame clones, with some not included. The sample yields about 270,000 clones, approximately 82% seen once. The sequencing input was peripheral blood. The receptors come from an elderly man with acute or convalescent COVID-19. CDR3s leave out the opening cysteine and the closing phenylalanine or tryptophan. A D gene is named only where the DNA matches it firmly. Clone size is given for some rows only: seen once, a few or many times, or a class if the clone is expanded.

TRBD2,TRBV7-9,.,ASSHSGGAGTQY
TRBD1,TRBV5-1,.,ASSLGQGGETQY
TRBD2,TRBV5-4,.,ASSLDGLAGSKNTGELF
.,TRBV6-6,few,ASSYGFQGTDTQY
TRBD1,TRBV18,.,ASSPKVGTANEKLF
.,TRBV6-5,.,ASSYSGSGGYT
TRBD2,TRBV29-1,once,SSLSGGEETQY
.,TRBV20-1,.,SGGPGDTQY
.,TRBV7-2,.,ASRTGSYEQY
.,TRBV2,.,ASTTRGEAF
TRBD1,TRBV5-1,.,ASSSTGQGSEKLF
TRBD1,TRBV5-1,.,ASTGTGVPRDTQY
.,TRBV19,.,ASSSLNQPQH
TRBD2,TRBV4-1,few,ASSYRLAGSTDTQY
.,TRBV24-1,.,ATSDPGTAGDTQY
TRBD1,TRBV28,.,ASSLQGVGYT
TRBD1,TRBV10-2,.,ASSELTGWTNYGYT
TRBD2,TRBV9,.,ASSVEGTSPYEQY